The 27 T cell receptor beta chains presented below share a single source sample, sequenced in a study of blood T cell repertoires in COVID-19. Clones were sequenced by immunoSEQ multiplex PCR, and TCRdb holds only the in-frame ones, with some missing. The repertoire holds more than 250,000 clones, with 82% as singletons. The sequencing sample was made of PBMCs or T cells enriched from blood (not recorded which). These receptor sequences come from a man in his forties who had been exposed to COVID-19.

The chain couples TRBV2 to TRBJ2-1; perhaps TRBD2 as D (6 bases). Germline V gene data show CDR1 as SNHLY and CDR2 as FYNNEI. The CDR3 has 14 residues. The V and J ends lost 4 bases and 4 bases respectively, with 11 bases between them. The CDR3 DNA is TGTGCCAGCAGTGGAGGGAGCGGGTACAATGAGCAGTTCTTC. Protein sequence: CASSGGSGYNEQFF.

The rearrangement joins TRBV3-1 (or the pseudogene TRBV3-2) to TRBJ2-3; 7 bases line up with TRBD2. The CDR3 is 16 residues long. V gave up 0 bases and J gave up 0 bases; unmatched junction bases: 3. Germline loops: CDR1 LGHDT, CDR2 YNNKEL (reference sequence). CDR3 nucleotide sequence: TGTGCCAGCAGCCAAGAAGTGGGGGGGAGCACAGATACGCAGTATTTT. This codes for CASSQEVGGSTDTQYF.

The chain joins TRBV24-1 to TRBJ1-1; no clear D. This CDR3 is built from 12 residues. Germline CDR1 reads KGHDR; CDR2 reads SFDVKD. V was pared by 4 bases and J by 10 bases, with 12 bases between. This CDR3 reads CATSEAGQRAFF. The CDR3, as DNA: TGTGCCACCAGTGAGGCGGGCCAGAGAGCTTTCTTT.

The chain couples TRBV10-3 to TRBJ2-7, with 7 bases identical to TRBD1. This CDR3 region has 14 residues. Germline loops: CDR1 ENHRY, CDR2 SYGVKD. The trim removed 6 bases at V and 2 bases at J, leaving 7 bases unmatched. CDR3 in DNA: TGTGCCATCAGGACGGGACAGTTGCCCTACGAGCAGTACTTC. Translating it yields CAIRTGQLPYEQYF.

This clone appeared a single time. The chain employs TRBV19 and TRBJ1-2; perhaps TRBD1 as D (5 bases). Per the germline V gene, CDR1 is LNHDA and CDR2 is SQIVND (reference sequence). V shed 5 bases and J shed 7 bases, with 17 bases lying between them. This CDR3 is 14 amino acids long. The CDR3 sequence is CASSPRDRGSGYTF. Written as DNA, the CDR3 is TGTGCCAGTAGTCCACGTGACAGAGGTTCTGGCTACACCTTC.

This clone appeared once. The chain couples TRBV15 to TRBJ2-7, with D possibly being TRBD1 (5 bases). CDR3 length equals 14 residues. Germline V lookup: CDR1 LNHNV, CDR2 YYDKDF (reference sequence). Trimming took off 3 bases at V and 2 bases at J, with 11 bases between the two ends. The CDR3 spells CATSSRGIPYEQYF. The CDR3 nucleotides are TGTGCCACCAGCAGTAGGGGCATACCCTACGAGCAGTACTTC. The entire variable domain, with the rest obtained from reference TRBV15 and TRBJ2-7, is as follows: DAMVIQNPRYQVTQFGKPVTLSCSQTLNHNVMYWYQQKSSQAPKLLFHYYDKDFNNEADTPDNFQSRRPNTSFCFLDIRSPGLGDTAMYLCATSSRGIPYEQYFGPGTRLTVT.

The CDR3 reads CASPGQGKSPRLYYGYTF. The CDR3 DNA sequence: TGTGCCAGCCCGGGACAGGGGAAAAGCCCAAGGCTTTACTATGGCTACACCTTC. This chain links TRBV27 with TRBJ1-2; 10 bases agree with TRBD1. Germline loops: CDR1 MNHEY, CDR2 SMNVEV (reference sequence). This CDR3 region has 18 residues. J lost 3 bases, V lost 8 bases, and 18 bases had no gene match.

This clone was detected only a few times. The CDR3 sequence: CASSEMNSGTYEQYF. The CDR3 DNA is TGTGCCAGCAGCGAGATGAACAGCGGGACCTACGAGCAGTACTTC. The gene calls are TRBV5-6 and TRBJ2-7; 7 bases map to TRBD2. CDR3 length: 15 residues. V lost 4 bases, J lost 2 bases, and 9 bases stayed unmatched. Germline V CDR1 and CDR2: SGHDT, YYEEEE.

This clone showed up just a few times. The chain links TRBV7-3 to TRBJ1-1; TRBD1 matches at 7 bases. This CDR3 contains 14 residues. The ends lost 5 bases at V and 0 bases at J; junction bases unmatched: 3. Germline CDR1 and CDR2: SGHTA and FQGTGA. CDR3: CASSLGQLNTEAFF. DNA of the CDR3: TGTGCCAGCAGCCTGGGACAGCTGAACACTGAAGCTTTCTTT. The variable domain in full, completed from reference TRBV7-3 and TRBJ1-1, reads GAGVSQTPSNKVTEKGKYVELRCDPISGHTALYWYRQSLGQGPEFLIYFQGTGAADDSGLPNDRFFAVRPEGSVSTLKIQRTERGDSAVYLCASSLGQLNTEAFFGQGTRLTVV.

The rearrangement joins TRBV29-1 to TRBJ2-7; possible D gene TRBD1, 6 bases. The V end lost 3 bases, the J end lost 6 bases, and 12 bases lay between the germline ends. Germline V gene data show CDR1 as SQVTM and CDR2 as ANQGSEA. The CDR3 extends over 12 amino acids. The CDR3 region is CSVDQGNPEQYF. The CDR3 coding sequence is TGCAGCGTTGATCAGGGGAACCCCGAGCAGTACTTC.

The rearrangement joins TRBV29-1 to TRBJ2-3; TRBD2 matches 11 bases. The germline V gene encodes CDR1 SQVTM and CDR2 ANQGSEA. V was clipped by 6 bases and J by 4 bases; unmatched bases: 6. The length of the CDR3 is 14 residues. The CDR3 sequence: CSVPGTSGPDTQYF. CDR3 sequence (DNA): TGCAGCGTCCCCGGGACTAGCGGACCAGATACGCAGTATTTT.

CDR3 nucleotide sequence: TGTGCCAGCAGCGTAAGCCTGACTACTAGCGTCCCAACCGGGGAGCTGTTTTTT. Amino acids: CASSVSLTTSVPTGELFF. V is TRBV9 and J is TRBJ2-2; 7 nucleotides agree with TRBD2. Germline-derived CDR1 and CDR2 are SGDLS and YYNGEE. The ends lost 1 base at V and 5 bases at J; junction bases unmatched: 14. The CDR3 is 18 residues long.

As for this clone: Additional DNA sequences in this sample encode the identical CDR3. The rearrangement links TRBV3-1 (or the pseudogene TRBV3-2) to TRBJ2-7; D remains unclear. CDR1 and CDR2 from the germline V gene are LGHDT and YNNKEL (reference sequence). V dropped 3 bases and J dropped 4 bases, with 7 bases sitting between them. CDR3 length: 12 amino acids. The CDR3 region is CASSHQTYEQYF. As DNA, the CDR3 is TGTGCCAGCAGCCACCAGACTTACGAGCAGTACTTC.

This clone has just a few counts. This chain joins TRBV3-1 (or the pseudogene TRBV3-2) and TRBJ2-2, with TRBD2 matching over 7 bases. There are 14 residues in the CDR3. Trimming took 3 bases from V and 4 from J; bases not matched to a gene: 2. CDR1 and CDR2 from the germline V gene are LGHDT and YNNKEL (reference sequence). The CDR3 DNA is TGTGCCAGCAGCCAGACGGGGGGCACCGGGGAGCTGTTTTTT. Its translation is CASSQTGGTGELFF.

The chain has TRBV7-6 and TRBJ2-3; 10 bases map to TRBD2. Trimming took 3 bases from V and 0 from J; bases not matched to a gene: 6. Germline loops: CDR1 SGHVS, CDR2 FNYEAQ. The CDR3 runs to 17 residues. The CDR3 DNA follows: TGTGCCAGCAGCTTCCCTAAGCGGGAGGGGAGCACAGATACGCAGTATTTT. It translates to CASSFPKREGSTDTQYF.

The chain uses TRBV5-1 and TRBJ1-6; maybe TRBD1 (6 bases). Germline lookup yields CDR1 SGHRS and CDR2 YFSETQ. V was clipped by 0 bases and J by 9 bases, with 13 bases between them. The CDR3 loop spans 15 amino acids. The CDR3 region has the DNA TGCGCCAGCAGCTTGGGGACAGCGACTCGTTCACCCCTCCACTTT. Amino acid sequence: CASSLGTATRSPLHF. The whole variable domain, filled in from reference TRBV5-1 and TRBJ1-6, reads KAGVTQTPRYLIKTRGQQVTLSCSPISGHRSVSWYQQTPGQGLQFLFEYFSETQRNKGNFPGRFSGRQFSNSRSEMNVSTLELGDSALYLCASSLGTATRSPLHFGNGTRLTVT.

The chain is built from TRBV10-3 and TRBJ2-1; 8 bases are a match to TRBD2. Germline CDR1 ENHRY, CDR2 SYGVKD. This CDR3 region has 12 residues. Trimming took 11 bases from V and 6 from J; bases not matched to a gene: 6. For the CDR3, the DNA is TGTGCCCTAGGACTAGCCCGCAATGAGCAGTTCTTC. Its translation: CALGLARNEQFF.

In this sample, this clone turned up once. V usage is TRBV6-6 and J usage is TRBJ1-2; TRBD1 aligns across 7 bases. The trim removed 6 bases at V and 4 bases at J, leaving 20 bases unmatched. CDR1 and CDR2 (germline): MNHNY, SVGAGI (reference sequence). This CDR3 spans 18 amino acids. The CDR3 sequence is CASSRAGSAGGIIYGYTF. DNA for the CDR3: TGTGCCAGCAGCCGAGCAGGGTCGGCAGGGGGGATAATCTATGGCTACACCTTC.

The V call is TRBV20-1, the J call TRBJ2-7; D is undetermined. This CDR3 spans 11 amino acids. V gave up 3 bases and J gave up 3 bases, with 6 bases separating them. CDR1 and CDR2 (germline): DFQATT, SNEGSKA (reference sequence). The CDR3 is CSASESYEQYF. CDR3 sequence (DNA): TGCAGTGCTAGTGAGAGCTACGAGCAGTACTTC.

The chain couples TRBV14 to TRBJ1-4; perhaps TRBD1 as D (5 bases). CDR3 length: 13 residues. CDR1 is SGHDN and CDR2 is FVKESK in the germline V gene. Between the trimmed V and J ends, which lost 4 bases and 4 bases, there was a span of 7 bases. CDR3 DNA sequence: TGTGCCAGCAGCCGGGGCCTTAATGAAAAACTGTTTTTT. Protein sequence: CASSRGLNEKLFF.

This clone showed up just once. CDR3 region: CASSPLVNTEAFF. CDR3 DNA sequence: TGTGCCAGCTCACCCCTAGTGAACACTGAAGCTTTCTTT. V is TRBV18 and J is TRBJ1-1, with D hard to call. CDR3 size: 13 residues. CDR1 and CDR2 (germline): KGHSH, LQKENI. The ends were cut back, 3 bases at V and 0 bases at J, with 5 bases in the middle.

The chain recombines TRBV14 with TRBJ2-7; TRBD1 matches 10 bases. The trim removed 3 bases at V and 4 bases at J, leaving 6 bases unmatched. Germline CDR1 reads SGHDN; CDR2 reads FVKESK. This CDR3 contains 15 residues. The DNA of the CDR3 is TGTGCCAGCAGCCAGATGGGACAGGGGTGGTACGAGCAGTACTTC. Amino acids: CASSQMGQGWYEQYF. Filled out from reference TRBV14 and TRBJ2-7, the complete variable domain reads EAGVTQFPSHSVIEKGQTVTLRCDPISGHDNLYWYRRVMGKEIKFLLHFVKESKQDESGMPNNRFLAERTGGTYSTLKVQPAELEDSGVYFCASSQMGQGWYEQYFGPGTRLTVT.

The table lists this clone with a count of one. This rearrangement joins TRBV28 to TRBJ1-5; maybe TRBD1 (6 bases). There are 12 residues in the CDR3. The germline V gene encodes CDR1 MDHEN and CDR2 SYDVKM. The germline V and J ends were trimmed by 7 bases and 6 bases, with 10 bases remaining between them. The CDR3 reads CASTTGTQPQHF. The CDR3 nucleotides are TGTGCCAGCACCACAGGGACTCAGCCCCAGCATTTT. Drawing the rest from reference TRBV28 and TRBJ1-5, the complete variable domain is DVKVTQSSRYLVKRTGEKVFLECVQDMDHENMFWYRQDPGLGLRLIYFSYDVKMKEKGDIPEGYSVSREKKERFSLILESASTNQTSMYLCASTTGTQPQHFGDGTRLSIL.

The chain uses TRBV12-3 or TRBV12-4 and TRBJ1-5, with D unresolved. V dropped 3 bases and J dropped 6 bases, with 6 bases sitting between them. The CDR3 sequence is 12 residues long. The CDR3 sequence is CASSFWAQPQHF. The CDR3, as DNA: TGTGCCAGCAGTTTTTGGGCTCAGCCCCAGCATTTT.

This clone was counted ten times or more. This CDR3 reads CAWSGGLGLADEQFF. For the CDR3, the DNA is TGTGCCTGGAGTGGGGGCTTGGGATTAGCGGATGAGCAGTTCTTC. The chain employs TRBV30 and TRBJ2-1; possibly TRBD2 for D (6 bases). Deletions cut 1 base from V and 8 bases from J, with 18 bases between. Looked up from germline, CDR1 is GTSNPN and CDR2 is SVGIG (reference sequence). The CDR3 is 15 amino acids.

V usage is TRBV19 and J usage is TRBJ1-5, with D possibly being TRBD1 (5 bases). Trimming took 5 bases from V and 0 from J, leaving 11 bases between them. This CDR3 region has 15 residues. CDR1 is LNHDA and CDR2 is SQIVND in the germline V gene (reference sequence). The CDR3 DNA reads as TGTGCCAGTAGTCCAGGGCGGAATAGCAATCAGCCCCAGCATTTT. This codes for CASSPGRNSNQPQHF. Combining the CDR3 with reference TRBV19 and TRBJ1-5 gives the whole variable domain DGGITQSPKYLFRKEGQNVTLSCEQNLNHDAMYWYRQDPGQGLRLIYYSQIVNDFQKGDIAEGYSVSREKKESFPLTVTSAQKNPTAFYLCASSPGRNSNQPQHFGDGTRLSIL.

The chain has TRBV29-1 and TRBJ2-3; maybe TRBD1 (6 bases). Germline CDR1 SQVTM, CDR2 ANQGSEA. V was trimmed by 6 bases and J by 2 bases, leaving 12 bases between them. The CDR3 consists of 13 residues. CDR3 DNA sequence: TGCAGCGTCAGGACAGTATTCACAGATACGCAGTATTTT. Residues: CSVRTVFTDTQYF.